The 18 T cell receptor beta chains below all came from one sample that was sequenced in a study of T cell repertoires in aging, cancer and after chemotherapy (dated by TCRdb to between 2018 and 2021). Instead of sorted cells or RNA, genomic DNA extracted from peripheral blood served as the source for amplifying TCR beta rearrangements. Sequenced using an Illumina MiSeq. Using a mixed TRB-A/B primer pool, multiplex touch-down PCR amplified rearranged TRB sequences covering the V, D and J segments. The public reads were quality trimmed at Q25 with fastp and then assembled into clones with MiXCR by TCRdb, keeping productive beta chains. Each entry is one CDR3 protein sequence, shown with its most common DNA and genes. A total of more than 9,000 distinct CDR3 sequences appear in this sample, approximately 30% of them only once. Roughly 3% of the sample belongs to the ten largest clones. The sequencing sample was made of blood. The receptor set was obtained from a human donor in good health.

The J gene is TRBJ2-7, the V gene TRBV12-3 or TRBV12-4, with D maybe TRBD2 (7 bases). Trimming removed 2 bases at V and 4 bases at J, with 15 bases between. The CDR3 runs to 15 residues. The CDR3 region has the DNA TGTGCCAGCAGTTTATCGTCGGGGGGCAATTACGAGCAGTACTTC. Its translation: CASSLSSGGNYEQYF.

This clonotype ranks as medium-sized. J is TRBJ2-5 and V is TRBV12-3 or TRBV12-4; TRBD1 matches at 7 bases. CDR3 length: 13 amino acids. J was trimmed by 5 bases and V by 5 bases; bases with no gene match: 5. CDR3 protein: CASSDGQAETQYF. The DNA for the CDR3 is TGTGCCAGCAGTGATGGACAGGCGGAGACCCAGTACTTC.

A few counts support this clonotype. The chain joins TRBV6-5 to TRBJ1-5, with D possibly matching TRBD1 (5 bases). CDR3 length: 17 residues. Per germline, CDR1 MNHEY and CDR2 SVGAGI. Trimming left V 0 bases short and J 5 bases short, with 17 bases between. CDR3 residues: CASSYSAGGGVYQPQHF. The CDR3 DNA follows: TGTGCCAGCAGTTACTCCGCCGGGGGGGGGGTTTATCAGCCCCAGCATTTT.

The chain recombines TRBV27 with TRBJ2-7; the match to TRBD1 covers 7 bases. Unmatched junction bases numbered 12, after V lost 0 bases and J lost 7 bases. Germline CDR1 MNHEY, CDR2 SMNVEV (reference sequence). The CDR3 consists of 16 residues. CDR3 in amino acids: CASSLSPTGYSGEQYF. DNA for the CDR3: TGTGCCAGCAGTTTATCCCCGACAGGGTACTCTGGGGAGCAGTACTTC.

This clonotype has only one observation. The rearrangement links TRBV6-5 to TRBJ2-2; 7 nucleotides agree with TRBD1. Unmatched junction bases numbered 13, after V lost 2 bases and J lost 13 bases. This CDR3 has 15 residues. Germline CDR1 is MNHEY and CDR2 is SVGAGI. The CDR3 here is CASSYKTGIPRGLFF. The CDR3, as DNA: TGTGCCAGCAGTTACAAGACAGGGATCCCCAGGGGGCTGTTTTTT.

This chain joins TRBV18 and TRBJ1-2, with D perhaps matching TRBD1 (5 bases). This CDR3 contains 17 residues. V was clipped by 1 base and J by 5 bases, with 20 bases between them. Germline assignment: CDR1 KGHSH and CDR2 LQKENI. The CDR3 DNA reads as TGTGCCAGCTCACCACGGACCTCGGCAGGGTATTCGTATGGCTACACCTTC. Translating gives CASSPRTSAGYSYGYTF.

V gene TRBV19 combines with J gene TRBJ2-7; TRBD1 aligns across 9 bases. Germline assignment: CDR1 LNHDA and CDR2 SQIVND (reference sequence). The trim removed 4 bases at V and 2 bases at J, leaving 3 bases unmatched. The CDR3 sequence is 14 residues long. The CDR3 region has the DNA TGTGCCAGTAGTACCGGGACAGGGACCTACGAGCAGTACTTC. This sequence encodes CASSTGTGTYEQYF.

The chain joins TRBV6-6 to TRBJ2-3; 11 nucleotides match TRBD2. Germline trimming cut 6 bases from V and 3 bases from J; bases unmatched to any gene: 2. Germline V gene sequence: CDR1 MNHNY, CDR2 SVGAGI (reference sequence). The CDR3 is 14 amino acids. DNA for the CDR3: TGTGCCAGCAGACCTAGCGGGGGGACAGATACGCAGTATTTT. This sequence encodes CASRPSGGTDTQYF.

This clonotype was picked up a small number of times. J is TRBJ2-3 and V is TRBV5-4; 8 bases fit TRBD2. Germline-derived CDR1 and CDR2 are SGHNT and YYREEE (reference sequence). Unmatched junction bases numbered 7, after V lost 4 bases and J lost 3 bases. The CDR3 runs 15 residues. The CDR3 reads CASSPGRGRTDTQYF. CDR3 bases: TGTGCCAGCAGCCCCGGGAGGGGTAGAACAGATACGCAGTATTTT.

This clonotype was seen a few times. V is TRBV6-1 and J is TRBJ1-1; a weak D match, TRBD1 (6 bases). The V and J ends lost 6 bases and 5 bases respectively, with 16 bases between them. CDR1 is MNHNS, CDR2 SASEGT, per germline. The CDR3 covers 14 residues. CDR3 nucleotide sequence: TGTGCCAGCAGATGGGGGGCGAGAGGAACTGAAGCTTTCTTT. Its translation is CASRWGARGTEAFF.

By frequency in the sample, this clonotype is medium-sized. The rearrangement joins TRBV15 to TRBJ2-7; D uncertain. V was clipped by 8 bases and J by 3 bases, with 11 bases between them. There are 12 residues in the CDR3. The germline gives CDR1 LNHNV, CDR2 YYDKDF (reference sequence). The CDR3 is CATAPSHYEQYF. In DNA form, the CDR3 reads TGTGCCACCGCACCGTCTCACTACGAGCAGTACTTC. The complete variable domain, with remaining parts taken from reference TRBV15 and TRBJ2-7, reads DAMVIQNPRYQVTQFGKPVTLSCSQTLNHNVMYWYQQKSSQAPKLLFHYYDKDFNNEADTPDNFQSRRPNTSFCFLDIRSPGLGDTAMYLCATAPSHYEQYFGPGTRLTVT.

The chain recombines TRBV5-5 with TRBJ2-7, with 10 bases aligning to TRBD1. The CDR3 has 14 amino acids. Germline CDR1 reads SGHKS; CDR2 reads YYEKEE (reference sequence). The ends lost 4 bases at V and 2 bases at J; junction bases unmatched: 3. The CDR3 region has the DNA TGTGCCAGCAGCCGACAGGGGGCCGCCTACGAGCAGTACTTC. Its translation is CASSRQGAAYEQYF.

This clonotype has just a few counts. This sequence joins TRBV10-1 and TRBJ2-1, with a tentative D call TRBD2 (5 bases). Germline assignment: CDR1 WNHNN and CDR2 SYGVQD (reference sequence). This CDR3 comprises 12 residues. V was trimmed by 4 bases and J by 9 bases, leaving 10 bases between them. CDR3 coding DNA: TGCGCCAGCAGTGGTATGAGGGCTGAGCAGTTCTTC. Protein product: CASSGMRAEQFF.

This clonotype occurred a few times. The chain combines TRBV19 with TRBJ1-2, with a possible D match to TRBD1 (6 bases). The CDR3 sequence is 16 residues long. Germline lookup yields CDR1 LNHDA and CDR2 SQIVND (reference sequence). V lost 5 bases to trimming and J lost 8 bases, with 24 bases between them. CDR3 sequence reads: CASSPRFVGGAEGYTF. CDR3 DNA: TGTGCCAGTAGTCCCCGATTTGTGGGGGGCGCGGAGGGCTACACCTTC.

The CDR3, as DNA: TGTGCCAGCAGCCCCGCCGACAGGGATGTCGAGCAGTACTTC. It is translated as CASSPADRDVEQYF. The chain uses TRBV6-5 and TRBJ2-7, with 7 bases aligning to TRBD1. Germline V gene data show CDR1 as MNHEY and CDR2 as SVGAGI. The length of the CDR3 is 14 residues. J gave up 6 bases and V 6 bases, and 11 bases lay outside the gene matches.

The genes are TRBV20-1 and TRBJ2-3; the D gene is possibly TRBD2 (5 bases). The CDR3 is made up of 16 amino acids. Trimming pared 7 bases from V and 2 bases from J, leaving 22 bases between. In germline, CDR1 is DFQATT, CDR2 SNEGSKA (reference sequence). The CDR3, as DNA: TGCAGTGGCTCTAGCTCTGGGTTTGGCCCCACAGATACGCAGTATTTT. As protein: CSGSSSGFGPTDTQYF.

This clonotype qualifies as medium-sized (0.01 to 0.1%). The chain uses TRBV29-1 and TRBJ1-1, with D maybe TRBD1 (5 bases). Per germline, CDR1 SQVTM and CDR2 ANQGSEA. V lost 3 bases and J lost 4, with 12 bases in between. CDR3 length: 13 residues. DNA for the CDR3: TGCAGCGTTGATGAGGGGTTTGGCACTGAAGCTTTCTTT. Its protein is CSVDEGFGTEAFF.

This rearrangement joins TRBV10-2 to TRBJ2-7; D is ambiguous. The CDR3 runs to 13 residues. Trimming cost V 2 bases and J 2 bases, with 7 bases left between them. Per the germline V gene, CDR1 is WSHSY and CDR2 is SAAADI. The CDR3 is CASSEAGTYEQYF. In DNA form, the CDR3 reads TGCGCCAGCAGTGAGGCAGGTACCTACGAGCAGTACTTC.